This TCR beta chain was identified in a study of T cell responses to AZD1222 COVID-19 vaccine (dated by TCRdb to the early 2020s). General notes on the study: AZD1222 recipients whose second dose came at about 4 weeks and those whose second dose came at about 12 weeks were combined into one group, since spike-specific TCR depth and breadth did not differ between the two schedules. Trial participants were enrolled into age subgroups of 18-55, 56-69 and 70-plus years, which contained about 150, 27 and 61 TCR-sequenced participants, respectively. A total of about 230 trial participants underwent TCR sequencing, of whom 200 to 220 received two doses of AZD1222 and 26 received two doses of the MenACWY control vaccine. Overall results and qualifications from the work: No day 14 peak-response samples were available, so repertoires were characterized only after the peak T cell response. Epitopes outside the regions mutated in the B.1.351 and B.1.1.7 variants were reportedly recognized by nearly half of the unique spike-specific TCRs. The whole spike protein was spanned by vaccine-associated CD4 TCRs, and dominant responses were seen in regions 160-218 and 743-854. Conclusions about previously exposed vaccinees were limited because only 6 or 7 AZD1222 recipients were SARS-CoV-2 seropositive at baseline. In the small 56-69-year group, the increase in depth fell short of significance, most likely because of low power. A significant rise in spike-specific TCR breadth and depth was observed after two AZD1222 doses relative to day 0 and relative to MenACWY recipients. Participants were mostly white British, with more females than males. The authors suggested clonal diversity may have been underestimated.

The CDR3 regions of human TCRbeta chains were analyzed by immunosequencing. Per the original workflow: TCRs in the repertoires were matched against a reference library of SARS-CoV-2-specific TCRs that had been generated with the MIRA antigen-specificity platform. Breadth was defined as the fraction of unique TCRs that were SARS-CoV-2-associated, and depth was defined as the fraction of total T cells that were SARS-CoV-2-associated. Using the MIRA data, each spike-specific TCR was mapped to the spike region that the TCR reacts to and placed in a CD4 or CD8 class. Log10-transformed breadth and depth values were compared by one-way ANOVA with Sidak's multiple comparisons tests. TCRdb mirrors the immuneACCESS table, restricted to in-frame sequences. Some clones are absent from its copies; in checked studies, under half trace to an unresolved V gene, and the reason for the others is unknown. V and J calls and clone size are as listed in that table; D and trimming were resolved from the DNA. This sample gives 150,000 to 200,000 clones in total; about 91% of them show up just once. Around 2.5% of the sample rests with the top ten.

Per the publication, the time point label means: baseline before first vaccination. Vaccinee samples came from UK trials COV001 and COV002, including a single-blind randomized controlled phase 2/3 trial of AZD1222 (ChAdOx1 nCoV-19) in healthy adults. For TCRbeta chain sequencing, PBMC samples were collected from trial participants at day 0 and at day 28 after the second dose. Notes on this clone: This receptor's antigen is unknown. No base qualities exist here, and no much larger clone lies one base off it.

At the junction V is shortened by 4 bases and J by 6 bases, with 9 bases in between. The CDR3 measures 13 amino acids from cysteine to phenylalanine. Only CDR3 DNA is held: 39 bases, read in frame from base 1. From the germline V gene, CDR1 is MDHEN and CDR2 is SYDVKM. The clonotype was recovered from an adult in good health. This chain is built from TRBV28 and TRBJ2-2, with no confident D gene call. Sequenced material: peripheral blood, taken on day 0 of AZD1222 vaccination. The CDR3 is CASSYPAAGELFF. The bases are TGTGCCAGCAGTTATCCTGCCGCCGGGGAGCTGTTTTTT.